This T cell receptor (beta chain) was recorded in a study of blood T cell repertoires in COVID-19. Trimming pared 5 bases from V and 4 bases from J, leaving 14 bases between. The CDR3 consists of 14 residues. Germline-derived CDR1 and CDR2 are LNHNV and YYDKDF (reference sequence). Assay: immunoSEQ multiplex PCR; the TCRdb copy retains only in-frame clones and omits some. This sample has 150,000 to 200,000 clones; about 90% occur once, and the top ten carry 7%. The chain has TRBV15 and TRBJ1-2; a possible D gene is TRBD1 (5 bases). The sequenced material came from PBMCs or T cells enriched from blood (not recorded which). This receptor was obtained from a woman in her 50s who had recovered from COVID-19. As DNA, the CDR3 is TGTGCCACCAGCCCGAACCAGGGAATCTATGGCTACACCTTC. It specifies CATSPNQGIYGYTF.